These T cell receptor beta chains were read from a single sample in a study of T-cell memory formation after mild COVID-19. TCRdb redid the calling of the 5' RACE reads with MiXCR, one entry per CDR3 protein. The table lists about 400,000 distinct CDR3 sequences, roughly 18% of them singletons. Sequenced sample: PBMCs or a T cell subset sorted from them (not recorded which). These receptors all stem from a man aged 18-30 years who had mild COVID-19 (a few samples of this study predate the infection). Cell type and time point are not known. Both conserved end residues are part of each CDR3. Each record gives: D gene, J gene, clone size, V gene, CDR3 protein, CDR3 DNA. A D gene is named only where the DNA matches it firmly. Expanded clones are given a class, and other clones once, few, many or no size at all.

>TRBD1|TRBJ2-2|few|TRBV5-1
CAIRRGQENTGELFF
TGCGCCATCCGACGAGGACAGGAGAACACCGGGGAGCTGTTTTTT
>NA|TRBJ2-7|few|TRBV5-1
CASSWGPAYEQYF
TGCGCCAGCAGCTGGGGGCCGGCCTACGAGCAGTACTTC
>NA|TRBJ2-5|NA|TRBV6-2/TRBV6-3
CAIALEREYF
TGTGCCATCGCGCTCGAGCGGGAGTACTTC
>NA|TRBJ2-3|NA|TRBV5-1
CASSFVGLSRSSTDTQYF
TGCGCCAGCAGCTTCGTGGGACTGAGTCGTTCTAGCACAGATACGCAGTATTTT
>TRBD2|TRBJ2-7|few|TRBV5-4
CASSGLASSYEQYF
TGTGCCAGCAGTGGACTAGCTTCCTCCTACGAGCAGTACTTC
>NA|TRBJ2-3|few|TRBV10-3
CAIRERQEPTDTQYF
TGTGCCATCAGAGAACGACAGGAACCCACAGATACGCAGTATTTT
>TRBD1|TRBJ2-2|few|TRBV5-1
CASSRSGTGSGELFF
TGCGCCAGCAGCAGATCCGGGACAGGGTCCGGGGAGCTGTTTTTT
>NA|TRBJ1-1|few|TRBV5-8
CASSLGPGGLEAFF
TGTGCCAGCAGCTTGGGGCCTGGGGGACTAGAAGCTTTCTTT
>NA|TRBJ1-1|NA|TRBV7-9
CASSSGIPPEAFF
TGTGCCAGCAGCTCAGGGATCCCGCCTGAAGCTTTCTTT
>NA|TRBJ1-2|few|TRBV6-6
CASSYSGADYTF
TGTGCCAGCAGTTACTCCGGGGCGGACTACACCTTC
>NA|TRBJ2-2|NA|TRBV6-5
CASSLYLGAGELFF
TGTGCCAGCAGCCTCTACCTGGGGGCCGGGGAGCTGTTTTTT
>NA|TRBJ1-5|NA|TRBV12-3/TRBV12-4
CASGSITRRGNQPQHF
TGTGCCAGCGGTTCGATAACTCGGCGGGGTAATCAGCCCCAGCATTTT
>NA|TRBJ1-2|few|TRBV10-3
CAISESYPGETTNYGYTF
TGTGCCATCAGTGAGTCCTACCCGGGGGAGACCACTAACTATGGCTACACCTTC
>NA|TRBJ2-3|NA|TRBV9
CASSERNVDTQYF
TGTGCCAGCAGCGAGAGGAACGTCGATACGCAGTATTTT
>TRBD2|TRBJ2-5|few|TRBV9
CASSAGTSGETQYF
TGTGCCAGCAGCGCCGGGACTAGCGGGGAGACCCAGTACTTC
>TRBD1|TRBJ1-5|few|TRBV20-1
CSAQGANQPQHF
TGCAGTGCCCAGGGGGCGAATCAGCCCCAGCATTTT
>NA|TRBJ2-6|NA|TRBV12-3/TRBV12-4
CASSLGAFLSGANVLTF
TGTGCCAGCAGTTTAGGGGCTTTCCTCTCTGGGGCCAACGTCCTGACTTTC
>NA|TRBJ1-2|NA|TRBV7-9
CASSLEYRSGDGYTF
TGTGCCAGCAGCTTAGAGTACAGGTCCGGTGACGGCTACACCTTC
>NA|TRBJ1-6|NA|TRBV27
CASRPLGQENSPLHF
TGTGCCAGCAGGCCATTAGGGCAGGAAAATTCACCCCTCCACTTT
>NA|TRBJ1-1|NA|TRBV12-3/TRBV12-4
CASSYANRDGGATFF
TGTGCCAGCAGTTATGCAAACCGGGACGGGGGAGCTACTTTCTTT
>NA|TRBJ2-1|NA|TRBV4-1
CASSQDISEQFF
TGCGCCAGCAGCCAAGATATTAGTGAGCAGTTCTTC
>TRBD1|TRBJ2-7|few|TRBV12-3/TRBV12-4
CASSYRTGEFYEQYF
TGTGCCAGCAGTTATAGGACAGGGGAGTTCTACGAGCAGTACTTC
>NA|TRBJ1-1|few|TRBV5-1
CASSRQVMNTEAFF
TGCGCCAGCAGCCGACAGGTTATGAACACTGAAGCTTTCTTT
>NA|TRBJ2-2|many|TRBV3-1
CASSFTHTGELFF
TGTGCCAGCAGCTTTACTCACACCGGGGAGCTGTTTTTT
>TRBD1|TRBJ1-4|NA|TRBV5-1
CASSMGTADEKLFF
TGCGCCAGCAGTATGGGGACAGCGGATGAAAAACTGTTTTTT
>NA|TRBJ2-6|NA|TRBV20-1
CSARDVYGTQGSTGANVLTF
TGCAGTGCTAGAGATGTTTATGGGACCCAGGGATCCACCGGGGCCAACGTCCTGACTTTC
>NA|TRBJ1-4|few|TRBV7-6
CASSSVSEKLFF
TGTGCCAGCAGCTCTGTTAGTGAAAAACTGTTTTTT
>TRBD2|TRBJ2-1|NA|TRBV7-8
CASSPGLAGGPSYNEQFF
TGTGCCAGCAGCCCGGGACTAGCGGGGGGTCCCTCCTACAATGAGCAGTTCTTC
>TRBD1|TRBJ1-3|NA|TRBV24-1
CATSGTGGDGNTIYF
TGTGCCACCAGTGGTACAGGGGGCGATGGAAACACCATATATTTT
>TRBD2|TRBJ2-1|few|TRBV9
CASSVDSGGYNEQFF
TGTGCCAGCAGCGTAGATAGCGGGGGGTATAATGAGCAGTTCTTC
>TRBD2|TRBJ2-1|NA|TRBV6-5
CASSILGIAGDEQFF
TGTGCCAGCAGCATCCTCGGGATTGCGGGGGACGAACAGTTCTTC
>TRBD2|TRBJ2-5|many|TRBV12-3/TRBV12-4
CASSPSGTSGATQYF
TGTGCCAGCAGTCCGTCCGGGACTAGCGGAGCGACCCAGTACTTC
>TRBD2|TRBJ2-3|few|TRBV9
CASTPRGGLGGNTQYF
TGTGCCAGCACCCCCCGGGGGGGACTAGGGGGAAATACGCAGTATTTT
>TRBD2|TRBJ2-5|NA|TRBV28
CASNSGGSQETQYF
TGTGCCAGCAATAGCGGGGGGTCCCAAGAGACCCAGTACTTC
>TRBD1|TRBJ2-7|NA|TRBV7-7
CASSLADRGGYEQYF
TGTGCCAGCAGCTTAGCGGACAGGGGCGGTTACGAGCAGTACTTC
>TRBD1|TRBJ2-5|NA|TRBV20-1
CSARRRTGQETQYF
TGCAGTGCTAGACGAAGGACAGGCCAAGAGACCCAGTACTTC
>NA|TRBJ2-1|NA|TRBV7-2
CASSLSGNWGNEQFF
TGTGCCAGCAGCTTATCGGGGAACTGGGGCAATGAGCAGTTCTTC
>NA|TRBJ1-1|NA|TRBV5-5
CASSWVPTEAFF
TGTGCCAGCAGCTGGGTACCTACGGAAGCTTTCTTT
>NA|TRBJ2-3|few|TRBV5-1
CASSPILPHRVDTQYF
TGCGCCAGCAGCCCGATCCTCCCCCACAGGGTGGATACGCAGTATTTT
>NA|TRBJ2-3|NA|TRBV9
CASSVRRSSADTQYF
TGTGCCAGCAGCGTAAGGAGGTCTTCGGCAGATACGCAGTATTTT
>NA|TRBJ1-1|NA|TRBV20-1
CSASAARAFF
TGCAGTGCTAGTGCTGCGCGAGCTTTCTTT
>NA|TRBJ1-2|NA|TRBV28
CASTLGGGDYGYTF
TGTGCCAGCACCTTGGGGGGCGGGGACTATGGCTACACCTTC
>NA|TRBJ2-5|NA|TRBV6-2/TRBV6-3
CASSTLGTPKETQYF
TGTGCCAGCAGTACCCTAGGGACACCGAAAGAGACCCAGTACTTC
>TRBD2|TRBJ2-5|many|TRBV7-2
CASSGRTSSETQYF
TGTGCCAGCAGCGGTCGGACTAGCAGTGAGACCCAGTACTTC
>TRBD1|TRBJ1-2|NA|TRBV12-3/TRBV12-4
CASSRGQVNYGYTF
TGTGCCAGCAGCAGGGGACAGGTTAACTATGGCTACACCTTC
>NA|TRBJ2-3|few|TRBV27
CASSLGFPPDTQYF
TGTGCCAGCAGTTTAGGCTTCCCCCCCGATACGCAGTATTTT
>NA|TRBJ2-3|few|TRBV7-2
CASSQFGLTDTQYF
TGTGCCAGCAGCCAGTTCGGACTGACAGATACGCAGTATTTT